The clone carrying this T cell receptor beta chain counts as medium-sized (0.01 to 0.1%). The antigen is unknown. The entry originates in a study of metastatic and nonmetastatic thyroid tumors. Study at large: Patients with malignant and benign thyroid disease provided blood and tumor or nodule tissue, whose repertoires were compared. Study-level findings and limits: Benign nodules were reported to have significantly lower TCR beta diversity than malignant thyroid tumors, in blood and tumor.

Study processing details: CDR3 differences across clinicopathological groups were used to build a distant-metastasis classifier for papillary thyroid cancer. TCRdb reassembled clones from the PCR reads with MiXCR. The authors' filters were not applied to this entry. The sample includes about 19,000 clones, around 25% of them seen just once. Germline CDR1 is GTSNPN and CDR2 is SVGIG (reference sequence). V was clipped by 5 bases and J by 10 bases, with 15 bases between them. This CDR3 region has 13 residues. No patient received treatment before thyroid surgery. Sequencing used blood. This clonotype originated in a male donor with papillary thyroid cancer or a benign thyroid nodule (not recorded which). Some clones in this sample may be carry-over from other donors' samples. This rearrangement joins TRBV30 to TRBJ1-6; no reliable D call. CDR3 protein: CAWRPDGNSPLHF. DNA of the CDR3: TGTGCCTGGCGGCCTGATGGAAACTCACCCCTCCACTTT.